This T cell receptor (beta chain) comes out of a study of T-cell memory formation after mild COVID-19. About the study: Clusters were largely donor specific. Findings and caveats of the study: Several responding clones turned up in pre-infection memory, indicating that cross-reactive memory may have taken part. Mainly in CM and EM were contracting CD4+ clones; CD8+ were in EMRA.

With regard to this clonotype: Its antigen remains unidentified.

TCR alpha and TCR beta cDNA libraries carrying sample barcodes and UMIs were produced by 5'RACE using constant-segment primers. TCRdb independently ran MiXCR on the 5' RACE reads; one entry per CDR3 protein. The sample lists approximately 400,000 distinct CDR3 sequences, approximately 18% seen once, with 20% to 25% in the top ten. V dropped 7 bases and J dropped 6 bases, with 11 bases sitting between them. Germline V gene sequence: CDR1 MNHEY, CDR2 SVGEGT. The CDR3 loop spans 12 amino acids. The V and J genes are TRBV6-2 or TRBV6-3 and TRBJ2-3; TRBD1 might be the D (5 bases). The sample comprised PBMCs or a T cell subset sorted from them (not recorded which). This TCR came from a man between 18 and 29 years old who had mild COVID-19 (a few samples of this study predate the infection). Cell type and time point are not known. CDR3 loop: CASTQGYDTQYF. Here the CDR3 DNA reads TGTGCCAGCACCCAGGGCTACGATACGCAGTATTTT.